The 19 T cell receptor beta chains presented below share a single source sample, sequenced in a study of tumor and adjacent non-tumor tissue in lung cancer. A modified ARM-PCR protocol with three rounds of nested PCR amplified TCRbeta. TCRdb itself ran the multiplex PCR reads through MiXCR, one entry per CDR3 protein. The table shows over 100,000 distinct CDR3 sequences, with 60% to 65% occurring only once. RNA was extracted from bulk tissue without any cell sorting. The normal lung tissue was taken more than 3 cm from the tumor edge. Sequencing used distant non-tumor lung tissue. The receptors derive from a man between 60 and 70 years old with non-small cell lung cancer.

This clonotype was seen just once. This chain links TRBV10-3 with TRBJ2-3; 10 bases map to TRBD2. The CDR3 loop spans 14 amino acids. Germline CDR1 ENHRY, CDR2 SYGVKD. CDR3 DNA: TGTGTTATCAGCAGCGGGGGGGCCGCAGATACGCAGTATTTT. It encodes CVISSGGAADTQYF.

For this clonotype: Germline and junction disagree at one end, which may indicate a read error. CDR3 nucleotide sequence: TGTACCAGCAGTCCCCAGTCTAACTATGGTTACACTTTC. Protein: CTSSPQSNYGYTF. V gene TRBV12-3 or TRBV12-4 combines with J gene TRBJ1-2; D ambiguous. CDR3 size: 13 residues.

As concerns this clonotype: One junction end disagrees with the germline gene, perhaps due to a read error. The rearrangement links TRBV12-3 or TRBV12-4 to TRBJ1-2, with a tentative D call TRBD1 (6 bases). The CDR3 length is 14 residues. Here the CDR3 DNA reads TGTTCCAGCAGTTTTGTGGGGGGCATCTATGGGTACACCTTC. Its protein is CSSSFVGGIYGYTF.

Regarding this clonotype: At one end the junction does not follow the germline gene, possibly because of a read error. V gene TRBV5-4 combines with J gene TRBJ1-1; 8 bases map to TRBD1. The germline V gene has CDR1 SGHNT and CDR2 YYREEE (reference sequence). The CDR3 has 14 residues. DNA for the CDR3: TGTGCCAGCAGCGACAGGACAGGGCCTACTGAAGTTTTCTTT. Translation gives CASSDRTGPTEVFF.

About this clonotype itself: A single base separates this from a much larger clone, so it may be a read error. The V gene is TRBV12-3 or TRBV12-4, the J gene TRBJ2-1; D gene uncertain. The CDR3 is 13 amino acids. V was trimmed by 4 bases and J by 10 bases, leaving 14 bases between them. The CDR3 is CASSWELCSEQFF. The CDR3 coding sequence is TGTGCCAGCAGTTGGGAACTATGTTCCGAGCAGTTCTTC.

This clonotype has ten or more counts. The chain uses TRBV24-1 and TRBJ1-2; unclear D gene. This CDR3 spans 13 amino acids. The V gene lost 0 bases and the J gene lost 7 bases, with 8 bases spanning the gap. Germline lookup yields CDR1 KGHDR and CDR2 SFDVKD. DNA of the CDR3: TGTGCCACCAGTGATTTGGCGGGATTTGGCTACACCTTC. Protein: CATSDLAGFGYTF.

This clonotype appeared a single time. The junction departs from germline at one end; a sequencing error may be responsible. The rearrangement links TRBV12-3 or TRBV12-4 to TRBJ2-1; 13 nucleotides match TRBD2. CDR3 length: 15 amino acids. In DNA form, the CDR3 reads TGCACCAGCAGCGCTCTCCGGACTAGCGGGGGACCCCAGTTCTTC. Translating gives CTSSALRTSGGPQFF.

The rearrangement links TRBV20-1 to TRBJ2-7; D could derive from TRBD1 or TRBD2 (5 bases each). Germline V gene sequence: CDR1 DFQATT, CDR2 SNEGSKA (reference sequence). Between the trimmed V and J ends, which lost 1 base and 7 bases, there was a span of 23 bases. The CDR3 loop spans 16 amino acids. The DNA for the CDR3 is TGCAGTGCTAGAGGGTCACGGGACCGGTGCCTTGGGGAGCAGTACTTC. It yields the protein CSARGSRDRCLGEQYF.

To note about this clonotype: The conserved phenylalanine or tryptophan is not found at the CDR3 terminus, so this likely reflects a read error. J is TRBJ2-2 and V is TRBV4-1; D possibly corresponds to TRBD2 (6 bases). With 1 base removed from V and 4 bases from J, the gap between germline ends came to 10 bases. CDR1 and CDR2 (germline): MGHRA, YSYEKL. The CDR3 length is 15 residues. For the CDR3, the DNA is TGCGCCAGCAGCCAAGTTTTGGGGGGCACCGGGGAGCTGTTTCTT. Translation gives CASSQVLGGTGELFL.

With respect to this clonotype: This may arise from a read error, as a much more abundant clone is one base away. CDR3 region: CASSFAEIQYF. CDR3 in DNA: TGCGCCAGCAGCTTTGCAGAGATCCAGTACTTC. The chain uses TRBV5-1 and TRBJ2-5, with D unclear. CDR3 length equals 11 residues. The germline V gene has CDR1 SGHRS and CDR2 YFSETQ.

Only a few counts were recorded for this clonotype. At one end the junction does not follow the germline gene, possibly because of a read error. The chain uses TRBV11-3 and TRBJ2-6; 9 bases match TRBD1. The CDR3 runs to 17 residues. Germline-derived CDR1 and CDR2 are SGHNT and YENEEA. As DNA, the CDR3 is TGTGCCAGCATCCCAGGGACAGGGAACTCTAGGGCCAACGTCCTGACTTTC. Translating it yields CASIPGTGNSRANVLTF.

On this clonotype: Being one base from a much bigger clone, this may be a read error. The chain links TRBV11-3 to TRBJ2-2, with a tentative D call TRBD2 (5 bases). CDR1 SGHNT and CDR2 YENEEA come from the germline V gene. The CDR3 covers 13 residues. The CDR3 DNA reads TGTACCAGCAGCTTAGTCCTGTCCGGGGAGCTGGTTTTT. Protein sequence: CTSSLVLSGELVF.

This clonotype was counted at least ten times. The chain couples TRBV4-1 to TRBJ1-5; the D is unclear. V shed 5 bases and J shed 1 base, with 9 bases lying between them. The CDR3 sequence is 14 residues long. Germline loops: CDR1 MGHRA, CDR2 YSYEKL. The CDR3 here is CASSVEQSNQPQHF. The CDR3 coding sequence is TGCGCCAGCAGCGTCGAACAGAGCAATCAGCCCCAGCATTTT.

Comment on this clonotype: A much larger clone is a single base away; this may be a read error. The chain uses TRBV28 and TRBJ2-1; D uncertain. The V gene lost 8 bases and the J gene lost 0 bases, with 17 bases spanning the gap. Germline V gene sequence: CDR1 MDHEN, CDR2 SYDVKM. The CDR3 contains 16 residues. Here the CDR3 reads CASRSAIKSSYNEQFF. In DNA form, the CDR3 reads TGTGCCAGCCGATCGGCTATCAAGAGCTCCTACAATGAGCAGTTCTTC.

Remarks on this clonotype: A read error may be the cause here, since a much bigger clone is one base away. J is TRBJ2-5 and V is TRBV28; a weak D match, TRBD1 (5 bases). The CDR3 runs 14 residues. CDR1 is MDHEN and CDR2 is SYDVKM in the germline V gene. CDR3 coding DNA: TGTGTCAGCAGTCCGACAGTACCGTTTGAGACCCAGTACTTC. Protein: CVSSPTVPFETQYF.

A word on this clonotype: At one end the junction does not follow the germline gene, possibly because of a read error. V gene TRBV4-3 combines with J gene TRBJ1-1; 8 bases agree with TRBD1. The CDR3 loop spans 16 amino acids. The germline V gene has CDR1 LGHNA and CDR2 YSLEER. In DNA form, the CDR3 reads TGCGCCAACAGCCAACCCGGGACAGGTCTGAACACTGAAGCTTTCTTT. Translated: CANSQPGTGLNTEAFF.

The chain couples TRBV5-1 to TRBJ1-1, with TRBD1 identical over 11 bases. From germline, CDR1 is SGHRS and CDR2 YFSETQ. The V segment lost 3 bases and the J segment 4 bases; nucleotides outside the gene matches: 17. The CDR3 covers 19 residues. The chain's CDR3 is CASSWTPRDRGDRGTEAFF. The CDR3 coding sequence is TGCGCCAGCAGCTGGACCCCGAGGGACAGGGGGGATAGGGGCACTGAAGCTTTCTTT.

In regard to this clonotype: A much larger clonotype is one base distant, so this may be a read error. The chain uses TRBV12-3 or TRBV12-4 and TRBJ1-5, with D perhaps matching TRBD1 (5 bases). The CDR3 spans 14 residues. Trimming took off 6 bases at V and 4 bases at J, with 13 bases between the two ends. CDR3 region: CASREGAGNQPQHF. As DNA, the CDR3 is TGTGCCAGCAGGGAAGGGGCAGGGAATCAGCCCCAGCATTTT.

Notes on this clonotype: A read error may be the cause here, since a much bigger clone is one base away. This sequence joins TRBV6-2 or TRBV6-3 and TRBJ2-1; 9 bases fit TRBD2. CDR1 is MNHEY and CDR2 is SVGEGT in the germline V gene. The CDR3 has 17 amino acids. The DNA of the CDR3 is TGTACCAGCAGTTACGGCGGTAGCGGGAGTGTTGTTTATGAGCAGTTCTTC. Translation gives CTSSYGGSGSVVYEQFF.